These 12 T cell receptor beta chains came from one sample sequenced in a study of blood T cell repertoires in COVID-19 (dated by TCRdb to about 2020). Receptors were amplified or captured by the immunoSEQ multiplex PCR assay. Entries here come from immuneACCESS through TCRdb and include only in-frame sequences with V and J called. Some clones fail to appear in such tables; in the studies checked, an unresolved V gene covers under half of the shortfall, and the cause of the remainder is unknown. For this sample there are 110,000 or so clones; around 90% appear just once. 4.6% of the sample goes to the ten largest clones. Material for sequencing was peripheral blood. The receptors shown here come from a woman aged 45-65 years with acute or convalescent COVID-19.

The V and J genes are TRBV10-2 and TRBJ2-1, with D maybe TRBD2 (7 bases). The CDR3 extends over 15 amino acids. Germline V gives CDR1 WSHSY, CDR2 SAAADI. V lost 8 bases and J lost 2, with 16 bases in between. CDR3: CASRVGGQTYNEQFF. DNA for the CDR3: TGCGCCAGCCGCGTCGGGGGGCAAACCTACAATGAGCAGTTCTTC.

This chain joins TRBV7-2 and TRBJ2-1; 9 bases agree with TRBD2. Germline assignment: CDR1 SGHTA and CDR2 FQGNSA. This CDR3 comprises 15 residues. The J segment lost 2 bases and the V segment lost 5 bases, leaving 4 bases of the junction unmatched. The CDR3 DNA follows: TGTGCCAGCAGCATTAGCGGGAGCACCTACAATGAGCAGTTCTTC. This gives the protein CASSISGSTYNEQFF.

The CDR3, as DNA: TGTGCCAGCGTACTCATGAATAATTCACCCCTCCACTTT. Residues: CASVLMNNSPLHF. The chain links TRBV6-5 to TRBJ1-6; D unclear. Germline CDR1 is MNHEY and CDR2 is SVGAGI. CDR3 size: 13 residues. Trimming removed 8 bases from V and 5 bases from J, with 10 bases in between.

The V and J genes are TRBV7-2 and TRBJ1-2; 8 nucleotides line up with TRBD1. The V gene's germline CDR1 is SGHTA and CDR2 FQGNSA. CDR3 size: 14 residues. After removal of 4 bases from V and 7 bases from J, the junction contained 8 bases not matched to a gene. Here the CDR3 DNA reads TGTGCCAGCAGCTCGCAGGACAGGGTCTCTGGCTACACCTTC. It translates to CASSSQDRVSGYTF.

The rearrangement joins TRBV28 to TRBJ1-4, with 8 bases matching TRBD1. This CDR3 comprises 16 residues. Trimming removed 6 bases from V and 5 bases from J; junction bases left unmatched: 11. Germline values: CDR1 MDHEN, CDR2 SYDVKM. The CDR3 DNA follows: TGTGCCAGCAGCAAGGGAATGACAGGGGTAAATGAAAAACTGTTTTTT. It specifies CASSKGMTGVNEKLFF.

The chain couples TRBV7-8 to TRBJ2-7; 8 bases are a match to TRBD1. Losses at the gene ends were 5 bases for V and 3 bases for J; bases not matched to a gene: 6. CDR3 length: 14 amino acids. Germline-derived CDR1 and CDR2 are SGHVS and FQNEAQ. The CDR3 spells CASSAGQDHYEQYF. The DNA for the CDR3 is TGTGCCAGCAGCGCGGGACAGGACCACTACGAGCAGTACTTC. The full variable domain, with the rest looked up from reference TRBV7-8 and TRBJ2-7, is GAGVSQSPRYKVAKRGQDVALRCDPISGHVSLFWYQQALGQGPEFLTYFQNEAQLDKSGLPSDRFFAERPEGSVSTLKIQRTQQEDSAVYLCASSAGQDHYEQYFGPGTRLTVT.

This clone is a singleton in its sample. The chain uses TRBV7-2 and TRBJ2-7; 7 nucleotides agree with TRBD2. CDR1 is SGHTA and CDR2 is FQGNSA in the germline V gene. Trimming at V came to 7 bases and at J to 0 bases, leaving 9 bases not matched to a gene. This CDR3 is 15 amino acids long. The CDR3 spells CASTGGRGSSYEQYF. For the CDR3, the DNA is TGTGCCAGCACCGGAGGGCGGGGGAGCTCCTACGAGCAGTACTTC.

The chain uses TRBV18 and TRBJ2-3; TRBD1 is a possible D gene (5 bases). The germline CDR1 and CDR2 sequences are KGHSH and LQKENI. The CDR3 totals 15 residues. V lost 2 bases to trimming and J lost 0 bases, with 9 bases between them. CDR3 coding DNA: TGTGCCAGCTCACCAAGGGGCGGTAGCACAGATACGCAGTATTTT. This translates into CASSPRGGSTDTQYF.

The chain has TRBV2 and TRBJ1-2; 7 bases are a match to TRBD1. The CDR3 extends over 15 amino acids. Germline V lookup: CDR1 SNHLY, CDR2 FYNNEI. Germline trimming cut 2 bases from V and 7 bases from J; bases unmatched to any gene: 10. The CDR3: CASSERMGAGGGYTF. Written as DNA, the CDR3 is TGTGCCAGCAGTGAAAGGATGGGAGCAGGGGGTGGCTACACCTTC.

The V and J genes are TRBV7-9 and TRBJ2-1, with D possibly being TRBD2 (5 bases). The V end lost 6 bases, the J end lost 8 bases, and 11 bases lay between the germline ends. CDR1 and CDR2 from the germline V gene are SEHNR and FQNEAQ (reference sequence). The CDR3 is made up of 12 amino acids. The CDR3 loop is CASSPSKDEQFF. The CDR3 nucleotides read TGTGCCAGCAGTCCTAGCAAGGATGAGCAGTTCTTC.

CDR3 in amino acids: CASSPDRDNGYTF. CDR3 in DNA: TGTGCCAGCAGCCCCGACAGAGACAATGGCTACACCTTC. The rearrangement links TRBV7-3 to TRBJ1-2; TRBD1 might be the D (5 bases). The CDR3 contains 13 residues. V lost 5 bases, J lost 6 bases, and 13 bases lay in between. Looked up from germline, CDR1 is SGHTA and CDR2 is FQGTGA.

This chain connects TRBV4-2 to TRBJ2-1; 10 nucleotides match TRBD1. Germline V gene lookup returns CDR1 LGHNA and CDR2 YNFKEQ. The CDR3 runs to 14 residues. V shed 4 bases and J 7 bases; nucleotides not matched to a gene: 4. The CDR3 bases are TGTGCCAGCAGCCGGGGACAGGGGTCTAATGAGCAGTTCTTC. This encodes CASSRGQGSNEQFF.